This T cell receptor beta chain was sequenced for a study of metastatic and nonmetastatic thyroid tumors. About the study: The authors compared repertoires across blood and tumor or nodule tissue from malignant and benign thyroid patients.

Points on this clone: Antigen: not known.

CDR1 and CDR2 from the germline V gene are SNHLY and FYNNEI. This CDR3 spans 16 amino acids. Trimming took off 2 bases at V and 5 bases at J, with 16 bases between the two ends. Study processing details: A classifier for distant metastasis in papillary thyroid cancer was constructed using CDR3 differences observed across clinicopathological groups. Through MiXCR, TCRdb re-clonotyped the PCR reads. It is TCRdb's table, rather than the study itself, that gives the V and J calls and clone size. The sample comprises 27,000 or so clones, roughly 15% of which are singletons, and around 6.3% rests with the top ten. Study-level results: Significantly higher TCR beta diversity was reportedly seen in malignant thyroid tumors than benign nodules, in blood and tumor.

No patient received treatment before thyroid surgery. The sample comprised blood. The TCR was taken from a male donor with papillary thyroid cancer or a benign thyroid nodule (not recorded which). Some clones in this sample may be carry-over from other donors' samples. The J gene is TRBJ1-5, the V gene TRBV2, with D possibly being TRBD1 (5 bases). CDR3 sequence: CASSEPGGTRYQPQHF. CDR3 bases: TGTGCCAGCAGTGAACCCGGGGGAACGCGGTATCAGCCCCAGCATTTT.